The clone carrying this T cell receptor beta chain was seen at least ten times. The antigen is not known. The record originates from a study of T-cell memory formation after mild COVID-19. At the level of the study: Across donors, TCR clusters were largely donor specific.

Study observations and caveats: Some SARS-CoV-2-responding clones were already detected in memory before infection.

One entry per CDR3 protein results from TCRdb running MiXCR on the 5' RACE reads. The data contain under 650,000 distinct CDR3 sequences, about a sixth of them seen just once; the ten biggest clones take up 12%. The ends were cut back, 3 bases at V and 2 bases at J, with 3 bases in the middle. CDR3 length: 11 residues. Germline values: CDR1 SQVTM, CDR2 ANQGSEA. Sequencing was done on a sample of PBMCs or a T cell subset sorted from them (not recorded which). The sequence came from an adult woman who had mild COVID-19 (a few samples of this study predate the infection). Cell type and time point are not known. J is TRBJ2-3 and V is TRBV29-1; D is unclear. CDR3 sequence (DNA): TGCAGCGTTGAGACCACAGATACGCAGTATTTT. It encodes CSVETTDTQYF.